The 10 T cell receptor beta chains below all came from one sample that was sequenced in a study of cytomegalovirus exposure and HLA in healthy donors. The PCR made use of 60 Vbeta and 13 Jbeta primers. Here immunoSEQ multiplex PCR was the method, and the copy in TCRdb shows in-frame clones only, minus some. The data show 140,000 or so clones, about 70% seen once. Sequenced input: PBMCs. The receptors originated from a woman aged 40 to 50 in good health and CMV-seronegative.

The CDR3 region has the DNA TGTGCCAGCTCACTACGGGAGGGCCACCACAATGAGCAGTTCTTC. This encodes CASSLREGHHNEQFF. The chain links TRBV18 to TRBJ2-1; 8 nucleotides line up with TRBD2. The V and J ends lost 4 bases and 5 bases, in that order; junction bases with no gene match: 7. The CDR3 runs to 15 residues. The germline V gene has CDR1 KGHSH and CDR2 LQKENI.

The chain links TRBV7-9 to TRBJ1-1, with 7 bases that match TRBD1. Germline V gene lookup returns CDR1 SEHNR and CDR2 FQNEAQ (reference sequence). The CDR3 has 15 amino acids. J lost 5 bases, V lost 5 bases, and 11 bases had no gene match. CDR3 loop: CASSIHRGERTEAFF. The CDR3 DNA is TGTGCCAGCAGCATCCACAGGGGTGAGAGGACTGAAGCTTTCTTT.

The J gene is TRBJ2-3, the V gene TRBV28, with a tentative D call TRBD1 (5 bases). This CDR3 is 17 amino acids long. CDR1 is MDHEN, CDR2 SYDVKM, per germline. V gave up 6 bases and J gave up 1 base, with 20 bases separating them. Here the CDR3 DNA reads TGTGCCAGCAGACCCGCTGGGCAGGGAAGCGGCACAGATACGCAGTATTTT. It is translated as CASRPAGQGSGTDTQYF.

This clone appeared once. The chain recombines TRBV9 with TRBJ2-1, with D perhaps matching TRBD2 (7 bases). This CDR3 is 18 amino acids long. The V end lost 0 bases, the J end lost 1 base, and 17 bases lay between the germline ends. Germline CDR1 reads SGDLS; CDR2 reads YYNGEE. The CDR3 coding sequence is TGTGCCAGCAGCGTAGGAGGTGGGGGGGGGCGGTCCTACAATGAGCAGTTCTTC. Encoded protein: CASSVGGGGGRSYNEQFF.

The chain is built from TRBV29-1 and TRBJ2-5; 7 nucleotides line up with TRBD1. CDR1 is SQVTM, CDR2 ANQGSEA, per germline. The CDR3 covers 12 residues. Trimming removed 4 bases from V and 12 bases from J; junction bases left unmatched: 11. The CDR3 is CSVGALGGREYF. CDR3 sequence (DNA): TGCAGCGTTGGGGCTCTAGGGGGCCGGGAGTACTTC.

This rearrangement joins TRBV28 to TRBJ1-1, with a tentative D call TRBD1 (5 bases). This CDR3 is 16 amino acids long. CDR1 MDHEN and CDR2 SYDVKM come from the germline V gene. Deletions cut 6 bases from V and 1 base from J, with 18 bases between. As DNA, the CDR3 is TGTGCCAGCAGCCCCGGACCGGGGGGACCGAACACTGAAGCTTTCTTT. This sequence encodes CASSPGPGGPNTEAFF.

The chain links TRBV25-1 to TRBJ2-7; TRBD1 matches at 9 bases. From germline, CDR1 is MGHDK and CDR2 SYGVNS. V lost 4 bases to trimming and J lost 11 bases; unmatched junction nucleotides: 6. The CDR3 spans 12 residues. CDR3 sequence reads: CASSADRGKEYF. CDR3 in DNA: TGTGCCAGCAGTGCGGACAGGGGCAAGGAGTACTTC.

The chain uses TRBV5-6 and TRBJ2-1; the D gene is possibly TRBD2 (6 bases). In germline, CDR1 is SGHDT, CDR2 YYEEEE. The CDR3 totals 12 residues. Trimming removed 4 bases at V and 12 bases at J, with 14 bases between. CDR3 sequence (DNA): TGTGCCAGCAGCCAGGGAGGAATCGGGCAGTTCTTC. This codes for CASSQGGIGQFF.

The CDR3: CAWRILEVWGYTF. The CDR3 region has the DNA TGTGCCTGGAGGATTTTGGAGGTTTGGGGCTACACCTTC. The chain combines TRBV30 with TRBJ1-2; D is unclear. This CDR3 is 13 amino acids long. Trimming cost V 3 bases and J 8 bases, with 16 bases left between them. Germline-derived CDR1 and CDR2 are GTSNPN and SVGIG (reference sequence).

The genes are TRBV6-4 and TRBJ2-1; 16 bases fit TRBD2. CDR3 length equals 18 residues. In germline, CDR1 is MRHNA, CDR2 SNTAGT. J was trimmed by 9 bases and V by 3 bases; bases with no gene match: 11. CDR3 amino acids: CASSEETIGTSGGGEQFF. In DNA form, the CDR3 reads TGTGCCAGCAGTGAAGAAACTATCGGGACTAGCGGGGGGGGTGAGCAGTTCTTC.